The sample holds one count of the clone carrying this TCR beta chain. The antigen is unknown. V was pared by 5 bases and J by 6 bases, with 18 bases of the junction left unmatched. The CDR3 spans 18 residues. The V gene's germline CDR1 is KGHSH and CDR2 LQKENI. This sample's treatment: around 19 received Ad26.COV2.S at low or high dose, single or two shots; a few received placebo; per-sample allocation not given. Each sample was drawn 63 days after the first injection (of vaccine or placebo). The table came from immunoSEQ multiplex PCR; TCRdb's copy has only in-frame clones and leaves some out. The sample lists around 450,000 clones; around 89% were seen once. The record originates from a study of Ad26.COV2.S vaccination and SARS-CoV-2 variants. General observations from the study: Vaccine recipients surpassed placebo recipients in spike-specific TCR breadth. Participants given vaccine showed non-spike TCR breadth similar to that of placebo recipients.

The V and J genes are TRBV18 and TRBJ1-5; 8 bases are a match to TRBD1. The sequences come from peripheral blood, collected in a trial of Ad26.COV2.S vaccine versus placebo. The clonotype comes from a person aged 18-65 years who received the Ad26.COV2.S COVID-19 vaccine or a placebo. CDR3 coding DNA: TGTGCCAGCTCAGTTGGGGCAATTGGTCAGGGGGCGAGTCAGCCCCAGCATTTT. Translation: CASSVGAIGQGASQPQHF.